A single sample gave rise to the 5 T cell receptor beta chains below, sequenced in a study of T cells in Graves' hyperthyroidism and ophthalmopathy. RNA transcripts yielded amplified TCR beta CDR3 regions. RT-PCR in the first round (using the HTBI primer set) targeted the TCR CDR3. TCRdb passed the multiplex PCR reads through MiXCR, listing each CDR3 protein once. Counted here are roughly 160,000 distinct CDR3 sequences, over 8% occurring once; the ten biggest clones make up roughly 23%. The sequencing sample was made of blood. The receptors here all came from a woman aged 18-29 years with Graves' hyperthyroidism that later progressed to Graves' ophthalmopathy.

This clonotype has ten or more counts. V usage is TRBV10-3 and J usage is TRBJ2-7; perhaps D is TRBD1 or TRBD2 (6 bases each). Trimming took 0 bases from V and 5 from J, leaving 14 bases between them. The germline gives CDR1 ENHRY, CDR2 SYGVKD. The CDR3 is made up of 15 amino acids. The CDR3: CAISESGGRGDEQYF. CDR3 nucleotide sequence: TGTGCCATCAGTGAGTCAGGGGGGCGCGGAGACGAGCAGTACTTC.

A word on this clonotype: This may be a read error: a much more frequent sequence differs by one nucleotide. The chain employs TRBV19 and TRBJ1-1, with 7 bases fitting TRBD1. This CDR3 region has 13 residues. V gave up 3 bases and J gave up 11 bases; unmatched junction bases: 9. Per germline, CDR1 LNHDA and CDR2 SQIVND (reference sequence). CDR3 in DNA: TGTGCCAGTAGTATGAAGAGACAGGGTGGGGCTTTCTTT. Its translation is CASSMKRQGGAFF.

The table lists this clonotype with many counts. The CDR3 spells CATNSGQLNTGELFF. The CDR3 DNA follows: TGTGCCACCAACTCTGGACAGTTGAACACCGGGGAGCTGTTTTTT. The chain has TRBV15 and TRBJ2-2, with TRBD1 as a possible D gene (6 bases). CDR1 is LNHNV, CDR2 YYDKDF, per germline (reference sequence). V lost 7 bases and J lost 1, with 13 bases in between. The CDR3 extends over 15 amino acids.

The rearrangement joins TRBV19 to TRBJ2-7; D is unresolved. The CDR3 length is 15 residues. Germline V lookup: CDR1 LNHDA, CDR2 SQIVND (reference sequence). Trimming removed 1 base at V and 2 bases at J, with 12 bases between. The CDR3 loop reads CASSIGAFQTYEQYF. CDR3 bases: TGTGCCAGTAGTATAGGGGCATTCCAAACCTACGAGCAGTACTTC.

This clonotype was detected a few times. The V call is TRBV7-9, the J call TRBJ2-3, with D perhaps TRBD1 or TRBD2 (5 bases each). CDR1 SEHNR and CDR2 FQNEAQ come from the germline V gene (reference sequence). With 3 bases removed from V and 2 bases from J, the gap between germline ends came to 27 bases. The CDR3 extends over 20 amino acids. CDR3 bases: TGTGCCAGCAGCTTTACCCAGGGTAACGTTCGGGGTCACCTCACAGATACGCAGTATTTT. The encoded protein is CASSFTQGNVRGHLTDTQYF.